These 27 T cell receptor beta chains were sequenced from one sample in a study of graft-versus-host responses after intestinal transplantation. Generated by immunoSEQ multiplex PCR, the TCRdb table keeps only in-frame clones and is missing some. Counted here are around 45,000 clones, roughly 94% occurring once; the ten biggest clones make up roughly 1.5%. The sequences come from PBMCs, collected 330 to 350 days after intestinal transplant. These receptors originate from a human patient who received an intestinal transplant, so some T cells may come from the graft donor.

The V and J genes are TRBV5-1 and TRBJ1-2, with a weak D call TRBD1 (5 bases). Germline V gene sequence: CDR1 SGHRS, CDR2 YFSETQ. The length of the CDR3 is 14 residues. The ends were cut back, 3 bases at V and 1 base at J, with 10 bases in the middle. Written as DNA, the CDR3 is TGCGCCAGCAGCTCCACGGGGGATAACTATGGCTACACCTTC. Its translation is CASSSTGDNYGYTF.

CDR3 DNA sequence: TGTGCCATCAGTGAGTCGGGGGGGCAGAGGTTGAATTCACCCCTCCACTTT. Translated: CAISESGGQRLNSPLHF. V usage is TRBV10-3 and J usage is TRBJ1-6; D may be TRBD1 (6 bases). The CDR3 spans 17 residues. Trimming took 0 bases from V and 7 from J, leaving 16 bases between them. CDR1 ENHRY and CDR2 SYGVKD come from the germline V gene.

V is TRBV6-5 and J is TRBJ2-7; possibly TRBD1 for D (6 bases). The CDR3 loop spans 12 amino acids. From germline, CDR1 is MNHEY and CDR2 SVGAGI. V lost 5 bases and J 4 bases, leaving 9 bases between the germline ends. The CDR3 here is CASSNTGYEQYF. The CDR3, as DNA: TGTGCCAGCAGTAACACAGGGTACGAGCAGTACTTC.

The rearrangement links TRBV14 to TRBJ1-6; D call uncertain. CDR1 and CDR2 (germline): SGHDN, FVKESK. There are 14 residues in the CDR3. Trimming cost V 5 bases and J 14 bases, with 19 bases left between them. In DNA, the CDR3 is TGTGCCAGCAGCAGCGTTGGGCCTGGATTCACCCTCCACTTT. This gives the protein CASSSVGPGFTLHF. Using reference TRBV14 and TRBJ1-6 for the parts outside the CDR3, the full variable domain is EAGVTQFPSHSVIEKGQTVTLRCDPISGHDNLYWYRRVMGKEIKFLLHFVKESKQDESGMPNNRFLAERTGGTYSTLKVQPAELEDSGVYFCASSSVGPGFTLHFGNGTRLTVT.

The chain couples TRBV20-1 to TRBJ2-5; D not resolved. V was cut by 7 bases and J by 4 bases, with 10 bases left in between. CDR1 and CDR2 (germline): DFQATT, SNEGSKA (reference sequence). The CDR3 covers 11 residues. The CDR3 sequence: CSVGVRETQYF. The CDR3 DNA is TGCAGTGTTGGGGTAAGAGAGACCCAGTACTTC.

CDR3 coding DNA: TGTGCCAGCTCACCACCGAACAGGGAGGATACGCAGTATTTT. Its translation: CASSPPNREDTQYF. The rearrangement joins TRBV18 to TRBJ2-3; maybe TRBD1 (6 bases). CDR3 size: 14 residues. Trimming took off 0 bases at V and 6 bases at J, with 10 bases between the two ends. CDR1 KGHSH and CDR2 LQKENI come from the germline V gene.

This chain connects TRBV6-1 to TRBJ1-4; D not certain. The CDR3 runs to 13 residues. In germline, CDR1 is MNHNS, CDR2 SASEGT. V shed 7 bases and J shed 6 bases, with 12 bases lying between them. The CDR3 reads CASMGVPDEKLFF. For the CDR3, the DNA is TGTGCCAGCATGGGTGTGCCTGATGAAAAACTGTTTTTT.

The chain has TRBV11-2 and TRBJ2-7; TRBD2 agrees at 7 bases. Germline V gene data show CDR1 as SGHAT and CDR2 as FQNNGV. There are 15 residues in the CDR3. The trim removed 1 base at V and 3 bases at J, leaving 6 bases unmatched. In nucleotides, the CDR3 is TGTGCCAGCAGCTTAGGGCTAGCGGAGTTCTACGAGCAGTACTTC. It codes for CASSLGLAEFYEQYF.

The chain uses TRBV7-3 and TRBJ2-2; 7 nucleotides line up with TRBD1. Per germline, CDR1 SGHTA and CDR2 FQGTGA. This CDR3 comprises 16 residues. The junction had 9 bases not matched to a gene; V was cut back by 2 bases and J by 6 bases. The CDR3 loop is CASSLVVTGESGELFF. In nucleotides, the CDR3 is TGTGCCAGCAGCTTAGTCGTTACAGGGGAATCCGGGGAGCTGTTTTTT.

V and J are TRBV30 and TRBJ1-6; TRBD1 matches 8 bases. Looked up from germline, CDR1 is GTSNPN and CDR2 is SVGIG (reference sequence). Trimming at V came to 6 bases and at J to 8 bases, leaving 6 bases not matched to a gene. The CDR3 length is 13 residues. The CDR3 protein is CACPGTGDSPLHF. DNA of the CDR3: TGTGCCTGCCCCGGGACAGGAGATTCACCCCTCCACTTT.

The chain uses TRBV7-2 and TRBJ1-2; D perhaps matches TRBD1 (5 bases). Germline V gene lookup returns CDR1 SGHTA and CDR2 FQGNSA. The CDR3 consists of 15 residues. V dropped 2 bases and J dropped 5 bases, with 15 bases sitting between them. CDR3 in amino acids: CASSLPLGDGYGYTF. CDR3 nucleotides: TGTGCCAGCAGCTTACCCTTGGGGGACGGATATGGCTACACCTTC.

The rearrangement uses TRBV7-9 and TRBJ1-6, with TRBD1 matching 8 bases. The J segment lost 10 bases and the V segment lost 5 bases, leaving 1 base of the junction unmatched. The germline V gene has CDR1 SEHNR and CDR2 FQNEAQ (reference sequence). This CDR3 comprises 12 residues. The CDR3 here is CASSPGGSPLHF. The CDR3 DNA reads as TGTGCCAGCAGCCCAGGGGGCTCACCCCTCCACTTT.

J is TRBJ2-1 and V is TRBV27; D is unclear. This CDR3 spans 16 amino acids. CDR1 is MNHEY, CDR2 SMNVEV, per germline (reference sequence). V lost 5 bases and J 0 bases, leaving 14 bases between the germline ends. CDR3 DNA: TGTGCCAGCAGTACCTACCCCGAAAGCTCCTACAATGAGCAGTTCTTC. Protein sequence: CASSTYPESSYNEQFF.

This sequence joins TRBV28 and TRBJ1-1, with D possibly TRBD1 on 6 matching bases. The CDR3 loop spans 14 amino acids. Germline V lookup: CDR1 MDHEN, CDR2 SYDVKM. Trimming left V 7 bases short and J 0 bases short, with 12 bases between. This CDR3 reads CASTLDRLNTEAFF. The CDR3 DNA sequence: TGTGCCAGCACCCTCGACAGGCTGAACACTGAAGCTTTCTTT.

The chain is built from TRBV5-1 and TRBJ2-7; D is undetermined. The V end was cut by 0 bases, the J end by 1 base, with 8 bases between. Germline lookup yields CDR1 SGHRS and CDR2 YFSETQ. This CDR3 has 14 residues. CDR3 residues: CASSLERLSYEQYF. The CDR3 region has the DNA TGCGCCAGCAGCTTGGAAAGGTTATCCTACGAGCAGTACTTC.

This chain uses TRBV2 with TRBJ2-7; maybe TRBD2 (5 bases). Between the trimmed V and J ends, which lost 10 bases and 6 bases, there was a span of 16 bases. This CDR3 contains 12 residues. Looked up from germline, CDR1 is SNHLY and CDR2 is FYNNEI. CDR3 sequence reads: CANKKEVGEQYF. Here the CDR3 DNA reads TGTGCCAACAAGAAGGAGGTCGGCGAGCAGTACTTC.

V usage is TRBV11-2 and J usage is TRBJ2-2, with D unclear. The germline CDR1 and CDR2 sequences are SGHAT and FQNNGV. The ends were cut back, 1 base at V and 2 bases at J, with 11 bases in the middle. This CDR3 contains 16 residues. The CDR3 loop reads CASSLGRTANTGELFF. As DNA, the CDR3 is TGTGCCAGCAGCTTAGGCAGGACCGCCAACACCGGGGAGCTGTTTTTT.

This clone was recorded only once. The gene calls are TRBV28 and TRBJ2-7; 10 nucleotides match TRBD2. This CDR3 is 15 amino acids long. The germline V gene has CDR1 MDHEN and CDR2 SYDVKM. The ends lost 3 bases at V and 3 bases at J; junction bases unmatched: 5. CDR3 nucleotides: TGTGCCAGCAGTTTGGTCCTAGCGGGAGTCTACGAGCAGTACTTC. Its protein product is CASSLVLAGVYEQYF. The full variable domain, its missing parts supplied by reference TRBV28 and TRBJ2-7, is DVKVTQSSRYLVKRTGEKVFLECVQDMDHENMFWYRQDPGLGLRLIYFSYDVKMKEKGDIPEGYSVSREKKERFSLILESASTNQTSMYLCASSLVLAGVYEQYFGPGTRLTVT.

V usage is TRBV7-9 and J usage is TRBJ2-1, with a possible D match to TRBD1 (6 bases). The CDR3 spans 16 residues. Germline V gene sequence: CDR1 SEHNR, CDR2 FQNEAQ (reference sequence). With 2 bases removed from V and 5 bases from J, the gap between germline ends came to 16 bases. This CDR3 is CASSLTGTQNNNEQFF. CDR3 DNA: TGTGCCAGCAGCTTAACCGGGACACAGAATAACAATGAGCAGTTCTTC.

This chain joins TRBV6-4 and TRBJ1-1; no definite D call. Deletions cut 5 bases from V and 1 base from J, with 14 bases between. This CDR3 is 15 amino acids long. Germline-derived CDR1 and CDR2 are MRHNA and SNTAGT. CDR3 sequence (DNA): TGTGCCAGCAGTCGTTATTCCCCAGAGAACACTGAAGCTTTCTTT. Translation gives CASSRYSPENTEAFF.

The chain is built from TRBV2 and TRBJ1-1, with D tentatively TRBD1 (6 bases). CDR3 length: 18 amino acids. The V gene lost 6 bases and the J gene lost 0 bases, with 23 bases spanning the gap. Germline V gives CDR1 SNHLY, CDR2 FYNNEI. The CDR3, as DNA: TGTGCCAGCAGAAGGGGGGCGGGACAAGTGAACCTGAACACTGAAGCTTTCTTT. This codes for CASRRGAGQVNLNTEAFF.

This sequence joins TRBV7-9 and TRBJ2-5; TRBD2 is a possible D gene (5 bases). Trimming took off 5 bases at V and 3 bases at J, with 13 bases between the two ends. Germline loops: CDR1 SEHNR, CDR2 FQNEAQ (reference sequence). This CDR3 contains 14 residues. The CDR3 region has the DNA TGTGCCAGCAGCCCCGGGATCCGCGAAGAGACCCAGTACTTC. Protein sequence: CASSPGIREETQYF.

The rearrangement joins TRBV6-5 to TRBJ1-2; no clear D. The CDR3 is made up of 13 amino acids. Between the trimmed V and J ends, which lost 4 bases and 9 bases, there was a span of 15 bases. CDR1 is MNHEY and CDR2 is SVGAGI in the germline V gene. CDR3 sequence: CASSSTYDGSYTF. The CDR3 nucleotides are TGTGCCAGCAGTTCTACCTACGACGGCAGCTACACCTTC.

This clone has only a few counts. The CDR3 spells CASSLERGNTEAFF. As DNA, the CDR3 is TGTGCCAGCAGCTTGGAGAGGGGGAACACTGAAGCTTTCTTT. The chain employs TRBV5-6 and TRBJ1-1; tentatively, D is TRBD1 (5 bases). Germline-derived CDR1 and CDR2 are SGHDT and YYEEEE. This CDR3 has 14 residues. The V end lost 0 bases, the J end lost 1 base, and 7 bases lay between the germline ends.

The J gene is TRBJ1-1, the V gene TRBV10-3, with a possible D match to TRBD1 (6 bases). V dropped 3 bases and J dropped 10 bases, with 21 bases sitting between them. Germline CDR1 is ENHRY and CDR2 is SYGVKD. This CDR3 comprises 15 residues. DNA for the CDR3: TGTGCCATCAGTGACCCCGGACAGTCTCACCTTGGAGCTTTCTTT. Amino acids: CAISDPGQSHLGAFF.

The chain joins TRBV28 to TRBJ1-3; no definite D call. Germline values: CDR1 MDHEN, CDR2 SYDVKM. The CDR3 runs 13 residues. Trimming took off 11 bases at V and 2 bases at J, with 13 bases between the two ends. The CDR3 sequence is CASARGAGNTIYF. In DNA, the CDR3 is TGTGCCTCGGCACGGGGTGCTGGAAACACCATATATTTT.

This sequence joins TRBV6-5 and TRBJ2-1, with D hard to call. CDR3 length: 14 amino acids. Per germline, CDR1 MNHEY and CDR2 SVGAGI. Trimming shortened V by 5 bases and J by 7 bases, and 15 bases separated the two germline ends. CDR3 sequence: CASSTLPMGNEQFF. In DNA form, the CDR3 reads TGTGCCAGCAGTACCCTTCCCATGGGGAATGAGCAGTTCTTC.